The source of this T cell receptor (beta chain) is a study of CD8 T cells in ankylosing spondylitis (dated by TCRdb to the late 2010s). In terms of the full investigation: T cell receptor beta repertoires were profiled in healthy donors and ankylosing spondylitis patients so that disease-linked TCR variants could be found. Samples of peripheral blood were taken, and for ankylosing spondylitis patients, synovial fluid was collected as well. The full study cohort was made up of 25 ankylosing spondylitis patients and roughly 100 healthy donors. What the research found in general, with its limitations: The disease-linked clones were reported as significantly enriched in matched synovial fluid samples from ankylosing spondylitis patients. Some motif variants were previously reported in synovial fluid and blood of reactive arthritis patients, suggesting common disease-initiation mechanisms. The disease-linked clones had a CD8+ phenotype and were found at relatively low frequencies in peripheral blood. Blood from ankylosing spondylitis patients appeared to be characterized by a TCR beta motif made up of several highly homologous amino acid variants.

For CDR1 and CDR2, the germline V gene lists SQVTM and ANQGSEA. The CDR3 holds 13 amino acids from the cysteine to the phenylalanine. Solely the CDR3 DNA is kept, with 39 bases framed from the first base. Unmatched junction bases come to 2, with V trimmed by 8 bases and J by 3 bases. This clonotype has just a few counts. Which antigen it targets is not known. No much larger clonotype is one base removed from it; base qualities were not supplied. Reads for this sample came from an Illumina HiSeq 2500. Quantitative 5'-RACE with molecular barcodes was used to prepare TCR beta libraries. The original methods were these. A new computational method, built on a probabilistic model of VDJ rearrangement, was used to identify disease-linked TCR variants. Using fastp at Q25 and MiXCR, TCRdb reprocessed the public reads and kept productive beta chains. Entries are consolidated by CDR3 protein sequence, retaining the most common genes and DNA. These V and J calls originate from TCRdb's pipeline instead of the authors' own analysis. The sample yields 250,000 to 300,000 distinct CDR3 sequences; 20% were counted once. In total, the top ten clones hold roughly 8% of the sample.

The chain joins TRBV29-1 to TRBJ2-5, with TRBD2 identical over 14 junction bases. The sequencing sample was made of blood, either unsorted or a sorted T cell fraction (not recorded which). This receptor was obtained from a male donor with ankylosing spondylitis or in good health (not recorded which). The DNA is as follows: TGCAGCCTGGGACTAGCGGGAGAAGAGACCCAGTACTTC. The encoded protein is CSLGLAGEETQYF.